Listed below are T cell receptor beta chains from one sample, sequenced in a study of CD8 T cells in Susac syndrome. Via MiXCR, TCRdb re-called the immunoSEQ multiplex PCR reads, giving one row per CDR3 protein. This table has approximately 130,000 distinct CDR3 sequences, around 94% appearing once. The sequencing sample was made of CD4+ T cells from PBMCs. The receptors here all came from a human donor in good health. CDR3s include the opening cysteine and the closing phenylalanine or tryptophan. D genes are given only for firm matches. A row's size may be missing; if present it is once, few, many or a size class.

clone_size,cdr3_length,d_call,j_call,v_call,cdr3_aa,cdr3_nt
once,14,-,TRBJ2-3,TRBV7-9,CASSSLAGSDTQYF,TGTGCCAGCAGCAGTCTTGCTGGTTCGGATACGCAGTATTTT
-,15,-,TRBJ2-1,TRBV5-1,CASSRTGAGNNEQFF,TGCGCCAGCAGCAGGACTGGGGCGGGAAACAATGAGCAGTTCTTC
-,14,-,TRBJ2-5,TRBV7-2,CASSSRGIGETQYF,TGTGCCAGCAGCTCTAGAGGGATTGGAGAGACCCAGTACTTC
-,16,TRBD2,TRBJ2-1,TRBV12-3/TRBV12-4,CASINSGTSGSYEQFF,TGTGCCAGCATTAATTCCGGGACTAGCGGGAGTTATGAGCAGTTCTTC
-,15,-,TRBJ2-2,TRBV29-1,CSVQRQGMNTGELFF,TGCAGCGTGCAAAGGCAGGGGATGAACACCGGGGAGCTGTTTTTT
-,15,TRBD1,TRBJ1-5,TRBV5-1,CASSLVGQEGQPQHF,TGCGCCAGCAGCTTGGTTGGACAGGAAGGTCAGCCCCAGCATTTT
-,13,-,TRBJ1-5,TRBV27,CASSLGINQPQHF,TGTGCCAGCAGTTTAGGTATCAATCAGCCCCAGCATTTT
once,15,TRBD2,TRBJ2-1,TRBV13,CASSLKRGDYNEQFF,TGTGCCAGCAGCTTAAAGCGGGGTGATTACAATGAGCAGTTCTTC
-,15,-,TRBJ2-1,TRBV5-1,CASSLMASSYNEQFF,TGCGCCAGCAGCTTGATGGCTAGCTCCTACAATGAGCAGTTCTTC
-,15,-,TRBJ2-6,TRBV6-5,CASSYEGSGANVLTF,TGTGCCAGCAGTTACGAGGGCTCTGGGGCCAACGTCCTGACTTTC
-,13,TRBD2,TRBJ2-5,TRBV24-1,CATSDASGETQYF,TGTGCCACCAGTGACGCTAGCGGGGAGACCCAGTACTTC
once,16,-,TRBJ1-2,TRBV9,CASSVVRSGQNYGYTF,TGTGCCAGCAGCGTAGTACGCTCGGGACAAAACTATGGCTACACCTTC
once,14,TRBD1,TRBJ1-1,TRBV6-6,CASGYRGQNTEAFF,TGTGCCAGCGGCTACAGGGGGCAAAACACTGAAGCTTTCTTT
-,12,TRBD2,TRBJ2-1,TRBV12-3/TRBV12-4,CASSYVSGEQFF,TGTGCCAGCAGTTACGTTAGCGGGGAGCAGTTCTTC
-,11,-,TRBJ1-1,TRBV12-3/TRBV12-4,CASRQNTEAFF,TGTGCCAGCAGACAGAACACTGAAGCTTTCTTT
-,14,TRBD1,TRBJ2-5,TRBV20-1,CSAYTGTGEKTQYF,TGCAGTGCTTATACCGGGACAGGGGAGAAGACCCAGTACTTC
-,13,TRBD1,TRBJ2-1,TRBV2,CASTRGPNNEQFF,TGTGCCAGCACGAGGGGGCCCAACAATGAGCAGTTCTTC
-,15,-,TRBJ2-2,TRBV2,CASSEAGLNTGELFF,TGTGCCAGCAGTGAAGCGGGACTCAACACCGGGGAGCTGTTTTTT
-,13,-,TRBJ1-1,TRBV7-3,CASSFERNTEAFF,TGTGCCAGCAGCTTTGAGAGGAACACTGAAGCTTTCTTT
-,14,-,TRBJ1-6,TRBV28,CASSTSSYNSPLHF,TGTGCCAGCAGTACAAGCTCCTATAATTCACCCCTCCACTTT
-,14,-,TRBJ2-3,TRBV7-9,CASSLMEGTDTQYF,TGTGCCAGCAGCTTGATGGAGGGCACAGATACGCAGTATTTT
-,15,-,TRBJ2-1,TRBV20-1,CSALRFGDSYNEQFF,TGCAGTGCCCTTCGGTTTGGCGATTCATACAATGAGCAGTTCTTC
-,13,-,TRBJ2-7,TRBV14,CASSQDLQGEQYF,TGTGCCAGCAGCCAAGATCTGCAGGGCGAGCAGTACTTC
-,13,-,TRBJ2-7,TRBV9,CASSVLSGYEQYF,TGTGCCAGCAGCGTACTTAGCGGATACGAGCAGTACTTC
-,14,-,TRBJ2-7,TRBV7-2,CASSPSVGAREQYF,TGTGCCAGCAGCCCTTCCGTGGGGGCGAGGGAGCAGTACTTC
-,18,TRBD2,TRBJ2-1,TRBV2,CASSRQIGRLAGANEQFF,TGTGCCAGCAGCAGACAAATAGGTAGGCTAGCGGGAGCAAATGAGCAGTTCTTC
-,13,-,TRBJ2-1,TRBV30,CAWRLGGYNEQFF,TGTGCCTGGAGGCTGGGGGGTTACAATGAGCAGTTCTTC